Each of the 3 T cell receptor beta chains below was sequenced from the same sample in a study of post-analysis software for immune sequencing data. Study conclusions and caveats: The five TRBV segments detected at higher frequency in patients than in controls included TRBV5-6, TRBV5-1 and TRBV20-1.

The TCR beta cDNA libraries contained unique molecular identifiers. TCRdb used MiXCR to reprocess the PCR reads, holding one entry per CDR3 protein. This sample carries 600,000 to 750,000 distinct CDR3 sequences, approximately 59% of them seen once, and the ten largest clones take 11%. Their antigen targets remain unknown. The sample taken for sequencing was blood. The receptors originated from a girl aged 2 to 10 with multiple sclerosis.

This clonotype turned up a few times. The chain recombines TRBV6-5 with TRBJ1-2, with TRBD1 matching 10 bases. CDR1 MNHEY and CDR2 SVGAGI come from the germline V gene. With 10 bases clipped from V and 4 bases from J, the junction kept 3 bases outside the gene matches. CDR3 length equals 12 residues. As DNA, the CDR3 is TGTGCCACAGGACAGGGGGTCTATGGCTACACCTTC. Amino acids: CATGQGVYGYTF.

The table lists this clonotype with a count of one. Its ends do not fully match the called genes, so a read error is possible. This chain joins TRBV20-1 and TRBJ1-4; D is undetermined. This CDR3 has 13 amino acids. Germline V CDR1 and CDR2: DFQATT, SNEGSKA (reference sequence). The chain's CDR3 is CSARSPSNGKLFF. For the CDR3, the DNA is TGCAGTGCTAGGAGTCCGTCCAATGGAAAACTGTTTTTT.

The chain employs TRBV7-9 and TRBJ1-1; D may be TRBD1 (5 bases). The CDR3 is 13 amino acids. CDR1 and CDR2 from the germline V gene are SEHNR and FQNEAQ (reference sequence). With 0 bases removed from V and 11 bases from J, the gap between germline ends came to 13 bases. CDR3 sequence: CASSLAQVGQAFF. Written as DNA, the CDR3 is TGTGCCAGCAGCTTAGCGCAGGTGGGGCAGGCTTTCTTT.